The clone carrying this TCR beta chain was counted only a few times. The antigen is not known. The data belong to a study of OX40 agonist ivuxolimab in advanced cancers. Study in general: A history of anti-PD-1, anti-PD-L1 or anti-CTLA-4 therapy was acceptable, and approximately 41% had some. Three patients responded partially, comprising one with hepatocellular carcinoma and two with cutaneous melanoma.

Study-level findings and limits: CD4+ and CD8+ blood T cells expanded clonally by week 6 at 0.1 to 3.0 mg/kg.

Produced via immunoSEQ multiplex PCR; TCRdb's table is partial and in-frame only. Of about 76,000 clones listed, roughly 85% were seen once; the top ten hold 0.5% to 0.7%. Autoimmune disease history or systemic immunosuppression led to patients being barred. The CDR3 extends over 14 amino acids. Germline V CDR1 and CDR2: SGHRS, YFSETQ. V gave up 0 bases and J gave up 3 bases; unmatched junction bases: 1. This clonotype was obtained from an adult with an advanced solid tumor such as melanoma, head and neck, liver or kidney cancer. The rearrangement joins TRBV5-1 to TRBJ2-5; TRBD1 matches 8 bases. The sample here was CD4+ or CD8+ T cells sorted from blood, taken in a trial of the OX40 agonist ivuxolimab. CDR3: CASSLGTGKETQYF. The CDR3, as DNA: TGCGCCAGCAGCTTGGGGACAGGGAAAGAGACCCAGTACTTC.